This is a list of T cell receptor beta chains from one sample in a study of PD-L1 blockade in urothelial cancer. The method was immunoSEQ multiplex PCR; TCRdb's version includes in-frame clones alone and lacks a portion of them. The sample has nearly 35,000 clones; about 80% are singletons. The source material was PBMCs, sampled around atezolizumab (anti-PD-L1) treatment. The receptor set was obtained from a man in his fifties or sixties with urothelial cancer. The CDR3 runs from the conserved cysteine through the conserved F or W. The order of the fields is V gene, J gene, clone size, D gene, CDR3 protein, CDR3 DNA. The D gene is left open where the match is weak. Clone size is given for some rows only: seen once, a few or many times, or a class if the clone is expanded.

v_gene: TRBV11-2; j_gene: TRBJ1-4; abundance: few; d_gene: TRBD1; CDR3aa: CASSQADREKLFF; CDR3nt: TGTGCCAGCAGCCAAGCGGACAGGGAAAAACTGTTTTTT
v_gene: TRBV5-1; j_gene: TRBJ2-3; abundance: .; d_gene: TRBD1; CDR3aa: CASSFSPGGSDTQYF; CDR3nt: TGCGCCAGCAGCTTTTCACCAGGGGGTTCGGATACGCAGTATTTT
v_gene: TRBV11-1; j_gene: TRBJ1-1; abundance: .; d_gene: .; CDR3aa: CASSPYTEAFF; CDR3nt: TGTGCCAGCAGCCCCTACACTGAAGCTTTCTTT
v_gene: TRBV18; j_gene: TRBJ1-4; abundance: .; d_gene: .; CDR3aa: CASSLGRGNEKLFF; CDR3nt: TGTGCCAGCTCACTCGGGAGAGGAAATGAAAAACTGTTTTTT
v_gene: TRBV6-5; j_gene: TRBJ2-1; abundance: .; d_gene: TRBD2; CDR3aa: CASSYQREYNEQFF; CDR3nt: TGTGCCAGCAGTTACCAGCGGGAGTACAATGAGCAGTTCTTC
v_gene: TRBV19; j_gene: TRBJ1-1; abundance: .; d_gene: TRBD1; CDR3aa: CASSITQGAGTEAFF; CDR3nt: TGTGCCAGTAGTATTACACAGGGGGCCGGCACTGAAGCTTTCTTT
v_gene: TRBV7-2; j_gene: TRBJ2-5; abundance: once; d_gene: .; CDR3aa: CASSFPAGETQYF; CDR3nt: TGTGCCAGCAGCTTCCCGGCGGGGGAGACCCAGTACTTC
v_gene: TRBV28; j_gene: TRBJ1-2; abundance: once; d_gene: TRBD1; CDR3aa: CASALRTGYVSYGYTF; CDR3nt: TGTGCCAGCGCACTCAGGACAGGGTATGTCTCCTATGGCTACACCTTC
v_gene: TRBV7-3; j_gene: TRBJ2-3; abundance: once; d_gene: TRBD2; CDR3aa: CASSPGEGTDTQYF; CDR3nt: TGTGCCAGCAGCCCTGGGGAGGGGACAGATACGCAGTATTTT
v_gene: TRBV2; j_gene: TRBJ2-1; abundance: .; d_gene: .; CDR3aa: CASSDSVGGQFF; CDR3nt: TGTGCCAGCAGTGACTCGGTGGGAGGGCAGTTCTTC
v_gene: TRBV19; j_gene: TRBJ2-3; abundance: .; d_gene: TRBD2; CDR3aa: CASSIQRDRTDTQYF; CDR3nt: TGTGCCAGTAGTATCCAGCGGGACCGCACAGATACGCAGTATTTT
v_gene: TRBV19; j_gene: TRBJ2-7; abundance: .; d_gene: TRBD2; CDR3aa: CATRTSGRAFHEQYF; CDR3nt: TGTGCCACCAGGACTAGCGGGAGGGCCTTCCACGAGCAGTACTTC
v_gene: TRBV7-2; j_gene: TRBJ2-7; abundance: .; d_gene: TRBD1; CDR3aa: CASSRDRYEQYF; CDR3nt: TGTGCCAGCAGCCGGGACAGATACGAGCAGTACTTC
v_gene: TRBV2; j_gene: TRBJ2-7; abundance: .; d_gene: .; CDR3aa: CASSRQILYEQYF; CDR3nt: TGTGCCAGCAGTCGACAGATATTATACGAGCAGTACTTC
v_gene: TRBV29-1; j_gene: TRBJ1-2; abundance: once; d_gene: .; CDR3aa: CSVSGGPEGYTF; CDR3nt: TGCAGCGTTTCCGGGGGGCCGGAGGGCTACACCTTC
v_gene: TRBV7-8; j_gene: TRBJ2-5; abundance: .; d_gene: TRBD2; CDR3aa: CASSLIAGGPGETQYF; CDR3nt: TGTGCCAGCAGCTTAATCGCGGGAGGGCCCGGAGAGACCCAGTACTTC
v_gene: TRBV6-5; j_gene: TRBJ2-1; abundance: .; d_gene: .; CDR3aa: CASSYSTGTSYNEQFF; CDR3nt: TGTGCCAGCAGTTACTCGACAGGTACCTCCTACAATGAGCAGTTCTTC
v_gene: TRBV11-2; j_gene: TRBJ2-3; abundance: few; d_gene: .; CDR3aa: CASSSGGGQVDTQYF; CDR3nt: TGTGCCAGCAGCTCTGGGGGAGGACAAGTAGATACGCAGTATTTT
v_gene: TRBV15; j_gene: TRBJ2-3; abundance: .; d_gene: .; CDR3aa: CATSAPDSATDTQYF; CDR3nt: TGTGCCACCAGCGCCCCGGACAGTGCCACAGATACGCAGTATTTT
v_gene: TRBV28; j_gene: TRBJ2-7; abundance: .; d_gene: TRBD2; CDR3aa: CASSLPGGGTTSYEQYF; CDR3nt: TGTGCCAGCAGTTTACCTGGGGGGGGGACCACCAGCTACGAGCAGTACTTC
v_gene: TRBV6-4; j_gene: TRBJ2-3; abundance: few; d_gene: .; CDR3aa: CASSDGSDTDTQYF; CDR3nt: TGTGCCAGCAGTGACGGAAGCGACACAGATACGCAGTATTTT
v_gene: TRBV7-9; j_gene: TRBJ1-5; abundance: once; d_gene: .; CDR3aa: CASSHGGHGGNQPQHF; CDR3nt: TGTGCCAGCAGCCATGGAGGACACGGGGGTAATCAGCCCCAGCATTTT
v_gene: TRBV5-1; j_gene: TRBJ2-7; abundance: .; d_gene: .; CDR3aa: CASSLRTREPNEQYF; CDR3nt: TGCGCCAGCAGCTTACGGACCCGGGAGCCCAACGAGCAGTACTTC
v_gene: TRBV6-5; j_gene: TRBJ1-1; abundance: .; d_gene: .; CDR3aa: CASTIGGEGTEAFF; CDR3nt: TGTGCCAGCACCATAGGAGGGGAGGGCACTGAAGCTTTCTTT
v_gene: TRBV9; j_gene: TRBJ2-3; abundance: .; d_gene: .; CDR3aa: CASSQAPDGGRTDTQYF; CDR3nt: TGTGCCAGCAGCCAAGCGCCCGATGGGGGCAGGACAGATACGCAGTATTTT
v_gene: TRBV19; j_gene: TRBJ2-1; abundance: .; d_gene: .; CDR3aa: CASSLASYNEQFF; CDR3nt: TGTGCCAGTAGTCTAGCATCCTACAATGAGCAGTTCTTC
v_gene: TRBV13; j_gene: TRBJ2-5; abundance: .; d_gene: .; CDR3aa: CASSLESSKETQYF; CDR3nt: TGTGCCAGCAGCTTAGAGTCTAGCAAAGAGACCCAGTACTTC
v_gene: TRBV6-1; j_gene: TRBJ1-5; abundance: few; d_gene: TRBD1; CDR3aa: CASISRGSNQPQHF; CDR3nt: TGTGCCAGCATTTCCAGGGGGAGCAATCAGCCCCAGCATTTT
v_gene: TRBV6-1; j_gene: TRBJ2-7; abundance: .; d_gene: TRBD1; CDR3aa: CAIDRGNYEQYF; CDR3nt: TGTGCCATAGACAGGGGAAACTACGAGCAGTACTTC
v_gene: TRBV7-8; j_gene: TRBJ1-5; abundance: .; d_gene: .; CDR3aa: CASSFGGNQPQHF; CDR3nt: TGTGCCAGCAGCTTTGGAGGCAATCAGCCCCAGCATTTT
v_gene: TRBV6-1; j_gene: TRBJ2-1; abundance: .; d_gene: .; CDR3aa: CASILPQGSYNEQFF; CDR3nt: TGTGCCAGCATTTTACCCCAGGGCTCCTACAATGAGCAGTTCTTC
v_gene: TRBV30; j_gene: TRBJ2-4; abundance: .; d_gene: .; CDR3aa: CAWNPVLAKNIQYF; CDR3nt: TGTGCCTGGAACCCCGTACTAGCCAAAAACATTCAGTACTTC
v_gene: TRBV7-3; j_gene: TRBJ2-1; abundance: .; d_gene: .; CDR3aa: CASSLAQGGLGEQFF; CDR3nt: TGTGCCAGCAGCTTAGCCCAGGGCGGCCTGGGTGAGCAGTTCTTC
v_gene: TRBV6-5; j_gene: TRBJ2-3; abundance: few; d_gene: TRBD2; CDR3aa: CASSFSGLAGETQYF; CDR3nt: TGTGCCAGCAGTTTCTCGGGACTAGCGGGAGAGACGCAGTATTTT
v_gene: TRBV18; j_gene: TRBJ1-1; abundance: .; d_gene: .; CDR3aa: CASSPPQGRTEAFF; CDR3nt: TGTGCCAGCTCACCACCGCAGGGGCGGACTGAAGCTTTCTTT
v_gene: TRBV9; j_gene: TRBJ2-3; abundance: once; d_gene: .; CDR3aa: CASSFRSRTDTQYF; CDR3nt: TGTGCCAGCAGCTTTCGGTCGAGGACAGATACGCAGTATTTT
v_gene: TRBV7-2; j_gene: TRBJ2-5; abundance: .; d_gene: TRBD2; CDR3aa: CASSLVARGAGTQYF; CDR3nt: TGTGCCAGCAGCTTAGTAGCGCGGGGGGCGGGCACCCAGTACTTC
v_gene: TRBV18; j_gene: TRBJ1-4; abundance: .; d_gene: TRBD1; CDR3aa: CASSPRQGATNEKLFF; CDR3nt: TGTGCCAGCTCACCACGACAGGGGGCTACTAATGAAAAACTGTTTTTT
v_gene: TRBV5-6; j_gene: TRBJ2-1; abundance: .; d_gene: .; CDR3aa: CASSPVGPYNEQFF; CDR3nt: TGTGCCAGCAGCCCGGTTGGGCCCTACAATGAGCAGTTCTTC
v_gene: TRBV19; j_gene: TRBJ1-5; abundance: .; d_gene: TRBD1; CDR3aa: CASSIGSRDRGHQPQHF; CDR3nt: TGTGCCAGTAGTATAGGGTCTCGGGACAGGGGGCATCAGCCCCAGCATTTT
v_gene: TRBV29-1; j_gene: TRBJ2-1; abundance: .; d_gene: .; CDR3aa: CSVGGGESSYNEQFF; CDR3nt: TGCAGCGTTGGCGGCGGGGAAAGCTCCTACAATGAGCAGTTCTTC
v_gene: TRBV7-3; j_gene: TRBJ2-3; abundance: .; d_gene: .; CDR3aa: CASSFGTDTQYF; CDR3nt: TGTGCCAGCAGCTTCGGGACAGATACGCAGTATTTT
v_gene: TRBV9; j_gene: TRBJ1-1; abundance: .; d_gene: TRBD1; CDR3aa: CASSPRQGALGEAFF; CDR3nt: TGTGCCAGCAGCCCACGACAGGGGGCCCTGGGTGAAGCTTTCTTT
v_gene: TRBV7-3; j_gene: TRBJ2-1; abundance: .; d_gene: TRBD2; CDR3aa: CASSPRRSGRAGEQFF; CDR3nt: TGTGCCAGCAGCCCACGGAGGAGCGGGAGGGCCGGTGAGCAGTTCTTC
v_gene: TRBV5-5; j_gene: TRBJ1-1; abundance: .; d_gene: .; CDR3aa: CASSLKGQQNTEAFF; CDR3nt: TGTGCCAGCAGCTTGAAAGGACAGCAAAACACTGAAGCTTTCTTT
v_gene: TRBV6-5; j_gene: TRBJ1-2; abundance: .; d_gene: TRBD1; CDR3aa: CASSYSTGSSYGYTF; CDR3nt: TGTGCCAGCAGTTACTCGACAGGGTCTAGCTATGGCTACACCTTC
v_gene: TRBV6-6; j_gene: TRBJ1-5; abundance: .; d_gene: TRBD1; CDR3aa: CASRAGQGGDNQPQHF; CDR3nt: TGTGCCAGCAGGGCAGGACAGGGGGGCGACAATCAGCCCCAGCATTTT
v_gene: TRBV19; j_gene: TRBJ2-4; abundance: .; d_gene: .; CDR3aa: CASNQPGQQNIQYF; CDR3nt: TGTGCCAGTAACCAACCGGGACAACAAAACATTCAGTACTTC
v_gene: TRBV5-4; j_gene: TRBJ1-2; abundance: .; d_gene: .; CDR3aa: CASSLGTGRGGYGYTF; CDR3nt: TGTGCCAGCAGCTTGGGTACAGGGAGGGGAGGCTATGGCTACACCTTC